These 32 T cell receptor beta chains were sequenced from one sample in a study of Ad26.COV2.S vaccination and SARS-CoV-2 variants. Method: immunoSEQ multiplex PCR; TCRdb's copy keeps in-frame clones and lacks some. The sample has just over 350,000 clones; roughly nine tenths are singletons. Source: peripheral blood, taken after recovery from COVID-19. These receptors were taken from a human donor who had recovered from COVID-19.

The CDR3 loop reads CASSDRGRAGANVLTF. The CDR3 DNA is TGTGCCAGTAGTGACAGGGGGCGAGCTGGGGCCAACGTCCTGACTTTC. The chain combines TRBV19 with TRBJ2-6, with TRBD1 matching 10 bases. The J segment lost 2 bases and the V segment lost 5 bases, leaving 3 bases of the junction unmatched. There are 16 residues in the CDR3. Germline V lookup: CDR1 LNHDA, CDR2 SQIVND (reference sequence).

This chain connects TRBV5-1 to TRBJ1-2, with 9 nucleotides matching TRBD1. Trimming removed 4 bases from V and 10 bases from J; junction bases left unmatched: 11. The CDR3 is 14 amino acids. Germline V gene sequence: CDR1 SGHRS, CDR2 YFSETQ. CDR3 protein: CASSVKGTGFDYTF. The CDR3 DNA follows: TGCGCCAGCAGCGTGAAGGGGACAGGGTTCGACTACACCTTC.

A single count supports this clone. The CDR3 DNA reads TGTGCCAGCAGCCTAGGGACGGAGGAAGAGACCCAGTACTTC. This encodes CASSLGTEEETQYF. The chain links TRBV5-5 to TRBJ2-5, with D perhaps TRBD1 or TRBD2 (5 bases each). The germline V gene encodes CDR1 SGHKS and CDR2 YYEKEE (reference sequence). V gave up 4 bases and J gave up 3 bases, with 13 bases separating them. This CDR3 region has 14 residues.

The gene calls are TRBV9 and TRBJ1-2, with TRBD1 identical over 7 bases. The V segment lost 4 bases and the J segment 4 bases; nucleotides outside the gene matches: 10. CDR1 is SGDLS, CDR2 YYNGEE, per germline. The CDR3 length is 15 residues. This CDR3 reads CASSLRQGGIYGYTF. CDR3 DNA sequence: TGTGCCAGCAGCCTCCGACAGGGTGGTATCTATGGCTACACCTTC.

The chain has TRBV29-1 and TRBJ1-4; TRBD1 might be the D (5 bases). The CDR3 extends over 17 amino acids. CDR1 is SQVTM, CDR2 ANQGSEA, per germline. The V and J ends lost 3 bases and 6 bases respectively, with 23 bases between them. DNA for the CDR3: TGCAGCGTTGACGGCCCCCCCCACCTACAGGCCCATGAAAAACTGTTTTTT. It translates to CSVDGPPHLQAHEKLFF.

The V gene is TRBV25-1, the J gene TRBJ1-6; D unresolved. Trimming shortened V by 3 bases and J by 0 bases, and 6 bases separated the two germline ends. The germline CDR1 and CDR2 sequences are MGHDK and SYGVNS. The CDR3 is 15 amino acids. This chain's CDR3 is CASSERSSYNSPLHF. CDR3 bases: TGTGCCAGCAGTGAGAGGAGCTCCTATAATTCACCCCTCCACTTT.

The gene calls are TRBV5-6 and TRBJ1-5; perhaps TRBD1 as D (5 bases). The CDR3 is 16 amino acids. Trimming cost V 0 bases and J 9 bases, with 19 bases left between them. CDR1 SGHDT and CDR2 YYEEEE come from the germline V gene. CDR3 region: CASSLGGSGRGRPQHF. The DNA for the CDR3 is TGTGCCAGCAGCTTGGGCGGATCGGGTAGGGGTAGGCCCCAGCATTTT. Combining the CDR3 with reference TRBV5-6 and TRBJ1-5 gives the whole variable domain DAGVTQSPTHLIKTRGQQVTLRCSPKSGHDTVSWYQQALGQGPQFIFQYYEEEERQRGNFPDRFSGHQFPNYSSELNVNALLLGDSALYLCASSLGGSGRGRPQHFGDGTRLSIL.

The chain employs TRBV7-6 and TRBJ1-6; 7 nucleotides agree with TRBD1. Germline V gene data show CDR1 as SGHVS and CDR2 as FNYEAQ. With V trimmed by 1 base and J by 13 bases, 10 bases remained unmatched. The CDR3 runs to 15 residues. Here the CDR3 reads CASSLGGGTERPLHF. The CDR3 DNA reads TGTGCCAGCAGCTTAGGGGGGGGGACAGAGCGCCCCCTCCACTTT. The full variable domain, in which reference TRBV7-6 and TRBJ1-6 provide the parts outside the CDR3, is GAGVSQSPRYKVTKRGQDVALRCDPISGHVSLYWYRQALGQGPEFLTYFNYEAQQDKSGLPNDRFSAERPEGSISTLTIQRTEQRDSAMYRCASSLGGGTERPLHFGNGTRLTVT.

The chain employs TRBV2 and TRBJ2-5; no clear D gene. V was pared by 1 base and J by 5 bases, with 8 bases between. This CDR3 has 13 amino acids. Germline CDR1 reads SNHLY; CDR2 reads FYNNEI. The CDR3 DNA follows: TGTGCCAGCAGTGAAGGTTCCTCGGAGACCCAGTACTTC. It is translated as CASSEGSSETQYF.

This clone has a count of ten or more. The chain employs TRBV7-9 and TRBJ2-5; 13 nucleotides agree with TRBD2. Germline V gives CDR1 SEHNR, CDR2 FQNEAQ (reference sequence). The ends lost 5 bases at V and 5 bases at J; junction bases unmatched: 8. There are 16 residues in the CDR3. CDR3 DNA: TGTGCCAGCAGCCCAAAACTAGCGGGGGGGTACGAGACCCAGTACTTC. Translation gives CASSPKLAGGYETQYF.

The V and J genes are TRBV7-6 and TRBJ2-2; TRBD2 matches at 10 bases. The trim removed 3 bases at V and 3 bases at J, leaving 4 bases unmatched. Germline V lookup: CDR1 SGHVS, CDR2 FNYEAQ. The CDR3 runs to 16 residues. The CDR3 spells CASSFLAGEDTGELFF. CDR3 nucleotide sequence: TGTGCCAGCAGCTTTCTAGCGGGGGAAGACACCGGGGAGCTGTTTTTT.

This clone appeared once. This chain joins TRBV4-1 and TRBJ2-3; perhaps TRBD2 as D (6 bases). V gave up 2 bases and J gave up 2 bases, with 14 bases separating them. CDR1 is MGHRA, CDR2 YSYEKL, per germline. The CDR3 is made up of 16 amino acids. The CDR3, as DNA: TGCGCCAGCAGCCAAAGGGTGATAGCGGACACAGATACGCAGTATTTT. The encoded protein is CASSQRVIADTDTQYF.

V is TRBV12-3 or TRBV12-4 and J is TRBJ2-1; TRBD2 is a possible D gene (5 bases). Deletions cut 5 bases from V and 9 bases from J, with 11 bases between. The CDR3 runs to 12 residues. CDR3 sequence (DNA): TGTGCCAGCAGTGGGGTTGGGAGTGAGCAGTTCTTC. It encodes CASSGVGSEQFF.

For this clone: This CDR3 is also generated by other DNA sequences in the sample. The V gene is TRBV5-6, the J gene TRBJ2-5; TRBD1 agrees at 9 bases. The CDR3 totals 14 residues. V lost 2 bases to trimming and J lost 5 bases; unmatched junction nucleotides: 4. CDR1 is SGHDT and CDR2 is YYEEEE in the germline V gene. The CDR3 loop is CASSFGTGRETQYF. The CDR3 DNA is TGTGCCAGCAGCTTTGGGACAGGGCGGGAGACCCAGTACTTC.

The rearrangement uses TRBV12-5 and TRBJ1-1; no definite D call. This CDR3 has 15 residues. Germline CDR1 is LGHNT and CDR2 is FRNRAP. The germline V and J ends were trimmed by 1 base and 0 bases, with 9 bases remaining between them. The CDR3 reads CASGLDTKLNTEAFF. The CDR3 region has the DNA TGTGCTAGTGGTTTGGACACCAAACTGAACACTGAAGCTTTCTTT.

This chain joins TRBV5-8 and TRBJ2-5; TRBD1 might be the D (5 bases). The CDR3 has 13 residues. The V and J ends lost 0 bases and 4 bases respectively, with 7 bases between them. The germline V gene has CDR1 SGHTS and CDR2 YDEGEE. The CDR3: CASSLGGSETQYF. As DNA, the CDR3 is TGTGCCAGCAGCTTGGGGGGCTCAGAGACCCAGTACTTC.

CDR3 DNA: TGTGCCAGCAGCTTCGGGGGGCTGGGCATTCAGTACTTC. Its protein product is CASSFGGLGIQYF. The rearrangement joins TRBV11-2 to TRBJ2-4, with D perhaps matching TRBD2 (7 bases). Looked up from germline, CDR1 is SGHAT and CDR2 is FQNNGV. The CDR3 consists of 13 residues. Trimming pared 3 bases from V and 9 bases from J, leaving 12 bases between.

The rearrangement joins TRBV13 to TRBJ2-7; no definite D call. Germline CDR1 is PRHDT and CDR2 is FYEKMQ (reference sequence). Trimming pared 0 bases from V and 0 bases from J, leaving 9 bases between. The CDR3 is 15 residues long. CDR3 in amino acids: CASSLGELLSYEQYF. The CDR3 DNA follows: TGTGCCAGCAGCTTAGGCGAACTCCTCTCCTACGAGCAGTACTTC.

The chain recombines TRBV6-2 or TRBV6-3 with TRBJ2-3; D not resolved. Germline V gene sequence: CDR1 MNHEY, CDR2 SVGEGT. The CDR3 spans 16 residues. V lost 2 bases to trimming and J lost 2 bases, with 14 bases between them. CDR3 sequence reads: CASSYAVRSTTDTQYF. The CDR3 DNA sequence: TGTGCCAGCAGTTACGCAGTGAGGAGTACCACAGATACGCAGTATTTT.

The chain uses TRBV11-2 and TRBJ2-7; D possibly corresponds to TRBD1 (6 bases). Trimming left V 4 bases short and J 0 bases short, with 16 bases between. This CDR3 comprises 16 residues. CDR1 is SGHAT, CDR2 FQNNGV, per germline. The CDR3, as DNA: TGTGCCAGCAGCTCCTGGGCAGGGGACGTCTCCTACGAGCAGTACTTC. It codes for CASSSWAGDVSYEQYF.

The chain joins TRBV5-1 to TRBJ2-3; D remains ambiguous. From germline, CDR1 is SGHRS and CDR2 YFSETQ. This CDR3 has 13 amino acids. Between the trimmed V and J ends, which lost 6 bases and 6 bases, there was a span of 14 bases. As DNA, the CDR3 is TGCGCCAGCACCATGAGTGGAGCCGATACGCAGTATTTT. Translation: CASTMSGADTQYF.

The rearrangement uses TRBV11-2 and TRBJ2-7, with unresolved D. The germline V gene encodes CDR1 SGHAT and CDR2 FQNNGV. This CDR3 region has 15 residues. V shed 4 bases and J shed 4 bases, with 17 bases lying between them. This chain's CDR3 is CASSSKGFEEYEQYF. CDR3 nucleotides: TGTGCCAGCAGCTCGAAGGGTTTTGAAGAATACGAGCAGTACTTC.

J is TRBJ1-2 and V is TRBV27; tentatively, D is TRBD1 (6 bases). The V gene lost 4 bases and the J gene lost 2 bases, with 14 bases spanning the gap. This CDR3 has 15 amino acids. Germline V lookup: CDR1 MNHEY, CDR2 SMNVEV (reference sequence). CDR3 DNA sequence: TGTGCCAGCAGTTGGACAGCCGAGCTAAACTATGGCTACACCTTC. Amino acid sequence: CASSWTAELNYGYTF.

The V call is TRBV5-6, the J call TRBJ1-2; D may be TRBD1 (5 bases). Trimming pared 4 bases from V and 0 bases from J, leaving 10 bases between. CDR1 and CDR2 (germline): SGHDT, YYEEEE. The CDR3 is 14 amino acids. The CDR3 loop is CASSPDKPNYGYTF. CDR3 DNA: TGTGCCAGCAGCCCGGACAAGCCTAACTATGGCTACACCTTC.

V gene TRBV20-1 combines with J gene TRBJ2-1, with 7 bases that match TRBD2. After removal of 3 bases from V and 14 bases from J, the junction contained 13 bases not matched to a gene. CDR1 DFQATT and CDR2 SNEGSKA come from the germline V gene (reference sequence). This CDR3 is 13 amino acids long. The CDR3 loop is CSASFRTTRGEFF. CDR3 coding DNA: TGCAGTGCTAGTTTCCGGACTACTCGGGGGGAGTTCTTC.

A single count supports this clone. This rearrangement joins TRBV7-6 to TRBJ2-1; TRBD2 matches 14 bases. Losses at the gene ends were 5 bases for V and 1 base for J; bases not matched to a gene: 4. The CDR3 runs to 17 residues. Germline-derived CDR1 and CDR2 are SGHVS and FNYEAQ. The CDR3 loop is CASSAGLAGGSYNEQFF. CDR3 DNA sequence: TGTGCCAGCAGCGCCGGACTAGCGGGGGGTTCCTACAATGAGCAGTTCTTC.

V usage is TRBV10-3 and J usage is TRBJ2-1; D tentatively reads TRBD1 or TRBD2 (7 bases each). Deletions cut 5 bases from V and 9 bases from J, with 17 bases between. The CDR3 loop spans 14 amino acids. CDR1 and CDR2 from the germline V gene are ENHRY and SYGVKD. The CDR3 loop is CAISRVGGDSEQFF. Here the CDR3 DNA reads TGTGCCATCAGTCGAGTGGGAGGGGACAGTGAGCAGTTCTTC.

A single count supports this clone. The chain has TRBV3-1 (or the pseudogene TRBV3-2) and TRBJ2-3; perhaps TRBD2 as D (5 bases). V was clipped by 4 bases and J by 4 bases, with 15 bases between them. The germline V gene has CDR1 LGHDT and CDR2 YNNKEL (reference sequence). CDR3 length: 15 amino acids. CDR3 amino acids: CASSLFYRESDTQYF. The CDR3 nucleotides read TGTGCCAGCAGCCTGTTTTATAGGGAGTCAGATACGCAGTATTTT.

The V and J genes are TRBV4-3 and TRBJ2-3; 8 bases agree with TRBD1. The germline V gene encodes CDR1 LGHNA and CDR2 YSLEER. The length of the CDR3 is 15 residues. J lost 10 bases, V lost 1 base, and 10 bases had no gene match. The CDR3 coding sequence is TGCGCCAGCAGCCAAGGGACAGGGCAGGGTTCTCCGCAGTATTTT. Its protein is CASSQGTGQGSPQYF.

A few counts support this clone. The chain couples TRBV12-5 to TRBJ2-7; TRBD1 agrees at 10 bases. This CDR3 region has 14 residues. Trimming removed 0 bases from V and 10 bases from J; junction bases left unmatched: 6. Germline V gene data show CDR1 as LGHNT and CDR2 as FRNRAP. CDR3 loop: CASGLVVGQGGQYF. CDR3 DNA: TGTGCTAGTGGTTTGGTTGTCGGACAGGGGGGACAGTACTTC.

CDR3 DNA sequence: TGTGCCAGCAGTTTCGGCACTGAAGCTTTCTTT. It codes for CASSFGTEAFF. V is TRBV12-3 or TRBV12-4 and J is TRBJ1-1, with D unclear. Trimming cost V 3 bases and J 4 bases, with 3 bases left between them. The CDR3 spans 11 residues.

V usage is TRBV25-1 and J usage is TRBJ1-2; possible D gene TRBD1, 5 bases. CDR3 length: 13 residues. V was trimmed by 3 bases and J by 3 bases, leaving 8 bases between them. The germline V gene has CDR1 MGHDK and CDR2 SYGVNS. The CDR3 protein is CASSDRAYYGYTF. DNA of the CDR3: TGTGCCAGCAGTGACAGGGCGTACTATGGCTACACCTTC.